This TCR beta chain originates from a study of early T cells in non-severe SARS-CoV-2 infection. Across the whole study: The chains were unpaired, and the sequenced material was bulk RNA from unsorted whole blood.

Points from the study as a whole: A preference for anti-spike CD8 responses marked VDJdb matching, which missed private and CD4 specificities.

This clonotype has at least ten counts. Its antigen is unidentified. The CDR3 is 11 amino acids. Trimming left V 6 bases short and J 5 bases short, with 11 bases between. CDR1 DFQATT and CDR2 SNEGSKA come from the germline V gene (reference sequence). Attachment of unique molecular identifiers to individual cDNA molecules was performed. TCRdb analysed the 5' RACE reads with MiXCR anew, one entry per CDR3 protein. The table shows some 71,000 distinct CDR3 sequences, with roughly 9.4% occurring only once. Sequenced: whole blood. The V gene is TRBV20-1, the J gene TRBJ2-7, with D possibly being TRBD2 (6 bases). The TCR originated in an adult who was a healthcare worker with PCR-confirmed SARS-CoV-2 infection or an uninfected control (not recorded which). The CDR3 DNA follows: TGCAGTGCAAATCTAGCGCACGAGCAGTACTTC. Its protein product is CSANLAHEQYF.